This T cell receptor beta chain derives from a study of cytomegalovirus exposure and HLA in healthy donors. Study findings and constraints: TCR beta V segments were, for the most part, productive about 87% or about 30% of the time in an earlier analysis.

Notes on this clone: What it binds is unknown.

Trimming took 5 bases from V and 0 from J, leaving 14 bases between them. The germline V gene encodes CDR1 MNHEY and CDR2 SVGAGI. The CDR3 consists of 15 residues. A multiplex PCR was run with 60 Vbeta primers and 13 Jbeta primers. Here immunoSEQ multiplex PCR was the method, and the copy in TCRdb shows in-frame clones only, minus some. The data hold about 130,000 clones, with 74% observed a single time. This sequence originates from a woman in her 50s in good health and CMV-seropositive. V gene TRBV6-5 combines with J gene TRBJ2-7, with TRBD2 as a possible D gene (5 bases). The sample consisted of PBMCs. The CDR3 DNA reads as TGTGCCAGCAGTAAAGACCGTCGGGGCTCCTACGAGCAGTACTTC. Protein sequence: CASSKDRRGSYEQYF.